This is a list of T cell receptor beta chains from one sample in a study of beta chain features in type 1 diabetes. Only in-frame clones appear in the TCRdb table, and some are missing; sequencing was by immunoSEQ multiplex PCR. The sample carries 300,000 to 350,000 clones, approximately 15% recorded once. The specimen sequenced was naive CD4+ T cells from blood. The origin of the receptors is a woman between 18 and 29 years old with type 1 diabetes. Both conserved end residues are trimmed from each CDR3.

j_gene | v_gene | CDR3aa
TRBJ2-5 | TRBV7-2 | ASSLSSGWEETQY
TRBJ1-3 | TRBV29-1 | SVANWTVPRTIY
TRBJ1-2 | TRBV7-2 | ASSLAGQGSHGYT
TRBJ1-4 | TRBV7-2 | ASSYLGTPGGEEKLF
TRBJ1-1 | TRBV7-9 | ASSLALEGARAF
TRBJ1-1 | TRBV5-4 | ASSLGGGGANTEAF
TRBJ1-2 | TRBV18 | ASSPQGALGYT
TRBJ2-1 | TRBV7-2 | ASSLRPGGPGGYNEQF
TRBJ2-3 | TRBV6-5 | ASSPRDRGRDTQY
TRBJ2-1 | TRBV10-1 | ASTEGGSANEQF
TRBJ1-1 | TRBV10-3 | AISGTGAGTEAF
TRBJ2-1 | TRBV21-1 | ASSKQGNNEQF
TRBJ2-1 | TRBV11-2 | ASSPRDYSKF
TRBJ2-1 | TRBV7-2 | ASSLSSGQF
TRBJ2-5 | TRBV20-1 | SGSGVETQY
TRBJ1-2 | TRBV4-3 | ASSQDRQGPWGYT
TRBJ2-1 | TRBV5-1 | ASSLGQGAHEQF
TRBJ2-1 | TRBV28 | ASSGALSSVNEQF
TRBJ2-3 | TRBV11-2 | ASSSQQFGRGGDTQY
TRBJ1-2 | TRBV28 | ASGTGAGYGYT
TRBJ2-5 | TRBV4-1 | ASSRREGYETQY
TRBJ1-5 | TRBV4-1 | ASSPGQGDNQPQH
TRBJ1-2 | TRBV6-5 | ASSYSTRRGGYT
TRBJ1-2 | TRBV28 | ASSESDRGENYGYT
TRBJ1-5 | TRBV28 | ASSFPGQGYQPQH
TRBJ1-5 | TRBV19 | ASSIGRQHQPQH
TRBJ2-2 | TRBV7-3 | ASSLLASGIKNTGELF
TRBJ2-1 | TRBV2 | ASSSRLAGSYNEQF
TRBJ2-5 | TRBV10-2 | ASRVAGGETQY
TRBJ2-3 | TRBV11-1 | ASSPVGPSGSLLLY
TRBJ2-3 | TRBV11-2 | ASSFLNRGPPSTDTQY
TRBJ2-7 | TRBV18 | ASSSGVEGEQY
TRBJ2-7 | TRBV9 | ASSVGGGPTYEQY
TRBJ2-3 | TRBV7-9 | ASSLSGVTDTQY
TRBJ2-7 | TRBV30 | AWRRWREVAYEQY
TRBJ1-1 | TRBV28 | ASSSGLPRGTEAF